Each of the 29 T cell receptor beta chains below was sequenced from the same sample in a study of T-cell reconstitution after alpha-beta-depleted transplantation in children. Preparing the TCRbeta library involved the use of unique molecular identifiers. TCRdb processed the PCR reads anew with MiXCR; each CDR3 protein has one entry. This repertoire shows about 540,000 distinct CDR3 sequences, about a sixth found once; its top ten account for 3.3%. The specimen was PBMCs from the stem cell graft donor, collected from the stem cell graft. All receptors come from a human donor who donated a stem cell graft to a child with acute lymphoblastic leukemia.

This clonotype was seen a handful of times. The chain carries TRBV7-9 and TRBJ2-1, with D hard to call. This CDR3 contains 11 residues. Germline values: CDR1 SEHNR, CDR2 FQNEAQ (reference sequence). V was clipped by 7 bases and J by 9 bases, with 10 bases between them. CDR3 DNA: TGTGCCAGCACCGGAAGCTTTGAGCAGTTCTTC. It translates to CASTGSFEQFF. The whole variable domain, filled in from reference TRBV7-9 and TRBJ2-1, reads DTGVSQNPRHKITKRGQNVTFRCDPISEHNRLYWYRQTLGQGPEFLTYFQNEAQLEKSRLLSDRFSAERPKGSFSTLEIQRTEQGDSAMYLCASTGSFEQFFGPGTRLTVL.

The J gene is TRBJ1-2, the V gene TRBV7-6, with D tentatively TRBD1 (6 bases). This CDR3 region has 13 residues. Trimming took 5 bases from V and 7 from J, leaving 14 bases between them. Per germline, CDR1 SGHVS and CDR2 FNYEAQ. The CDR3 loop reads CASSMLGGRGYTF. The CDR3, as DNA: TGTGCCAGCAGCATGTTAGGGGGACGTGGCTACACCTTC. The whole variable domain, filled in from reference TRBV7-6 and TRBJ1-2, reads GAGVSQSPRYKVTKRGQDVALRCDPISGHVSLYWYRQALGQGPEFLTYFNYEAQQDKSGLPNDRFSAERPEGSISTLTIQRTEQRDSAMYRCASSMLGGRGYTFGSGTRLTVV.

The chain links TRBV12-3 or TRBV12-4 to TRBJ2-2; possibly TRBD1 for D (6 bases). The CDR3 consists of 20 residues. The V end lost 1 base, the J end lost 1 base, and 22 bases lay between the germline ends. This chain's CDR3 is CASSLEEWGRGRRNTGELFF. CDR3 coding DNA: TGTGCCAGCAGTTTAGAAGAATGGGGCAGGGGCCGCCGGAACACCGGGGAGCTGTTTTTT.

V and J are TRBV11-3 and TRBJ2-3; the D is unclear. The ends were cut back, 1 base at V and 5 bases at J, with 13 bases in the middle. The germline V gene has CDR1 SGHNT and CDR2 YENEEA. CDR3 length: 15 residues. The CDR3 DNA reads as TGTGCCAGCAGCTTAGTAGGGTCCGGGCTAGATACGCAGTATTTT. Protein sequence: CASSLVGSGLDTQYF.

This clonotype turned up a few times. The chain has TRBV7-9 and TRBJ2-1; D may be TRBD1 (5 bases). V was cut by 2 bases and J by 10 bases, with 18 bases left in between. This CDR3 has 15 amino acids. The germline CDR1 and CDR2 sequences are SEHNR and FQNEAQ (reference sequence). The CDR3 DNA reads as TGTGCCAGCAGCTTACCGTCTTTAGGGGCAGGAGAGCAGTTCTTC. Protein sequence: CASSLPSLGAGEQFF.

Comment on this clonotype: One end of the junction does not line up with germline, which may come from a read error. This chain joins TRBV29-1 and TRBJ1-1, with 7 bases identical to TRBD1. The CDR3 covers 13 residues. Germline V lookup: CDR1 SQVTM, CDR2 ANQGSEA. The DNA of the CDR3 is TGCAGCGTAGATCACAGGGGTGGCACTGAAGCTTTCTTC. This translates into CSVDHRGGTEAFF. Based on the CDR3 plus reference TRBV29-1 and TRBJ1-1, the full variable domain is SAVISQKPSRDICQRGTSLTIQCQVDSQVTMMFWYRQQPGQSLTLIATANQGSEATYESGFVIDKFPISRPNLTFSTLTVSNMSPEDSSIYLCSVDHRGGTEAFFGQGTRLTVV.

The chain combines TRBV29-1 with TRBJ2-7; possibly TRBD1 for D (5 bases). The germline gives CDR1 SQVTM, CDR2 ANQGSEA. V was trimmed by 4 bases and J by 6 bases, leaving 10 bases between them. The CDR3 consists of 11 residues. The CDR3 loop reads CSVVSQGEQYF. The CDR3 nucleotides are TGCAGCGTTGTATCGCAGGGCGAGCAGTACTTC.

This clonotype was counted between two and nine times. V gene TRBV9 combines with J gene TRBJ2-2, with D possibly TRBD2 on 6 matching bases. V lost 0 bases and J 4 bases, leaving 13 bases between the germline ends. Germline V gives CDR1 SGDLS, CDR2 YYNGEE. This CDR3 contains 16 residues. DNA of the CDR3: TGTGCCAGCAGCGTAGTTGGGGCGGGGCCCACCGGGGAGCTGTTTTTT. Its protein is CASSVVGAGPTGELFF.

V usage is TRBV20-1 and J usage is TRBJ2-1, with TRBD1 identical over 7 bases. The CDR3 has 11 residues. Germline CDR1 reads DFQATT; CDR2 reads SNEGSKA (reference sequence). The V gene end was trimmed by 1 base and the J gene end by 12 bases; junction bases not matched to a gene: 3. The CDR3 loop reads CSARAGGWQFF. The DNA of the CDR3 is TGCAGTGCTAGAGCAGGGGGTTGGCAGTTCTTC.

Only a few counts were recorded for this clonotype. This sequence joins TRBV7-9 and TRBJ2-7; TRBD1 matches at 9 bases. The CDR3 totals 16 residues. The ends lost 4 bases at V and 3 bases at J; junction bases unmatched: 10. Germline-derived CDR1 and CDR2 are SEHNR and FQNEAQ (reference sequence). DNA of the CDR3: TGTGCCAGCAGCTCCGCCGGGACAGGGCGACTCTACGAGCAGTACTTC. This codes for CASSSAGTGRLYEQYF.

This clonotype was seen a handful of times. V and J are TRBV20-1 and TRBJ2-7; D is unresolved. The germline V and J ends were trimmed by 3 bases and 2 bases, with 8 bases remaining between them. Per the germline V gene, CDR1 is DFQATT and CDR2 is SNEGSKA (reference sequence). The CDR3 is 12 residues long. CDR3 sequence (DNA): TGCAGTGCTAGGGAACTGACCTACGAGCAGTACTTC. Protein: CSARELTYEQYF.

This clonotype was seen ten or more times. The rearrangement links TRBV20-1 to TRBJ2-7, with D possibly being TRBD1 (6 bases). From germline, CDR1 is DFQATT and CDR2 SNEGSKA (reference sequence). This CDR3 is built from 13 residues. The V end was cut by 6 bases, the J end by 3 bases, with 15 bases between. The CDR3: CSARGHVDYEQYF. The CDR3 region has the DNA TGCAGTGCCAGGGGACACGTGGACTACGAGCAGTACTTC.

This clonotype has a handful of counts. The chain recombines TRBV20-1 with TRBJ2-7; D unclear. In germline, CDR1 is DFQATT, CDR2 SNEGSKA (reference sequence). CDR3 length: 14 residues. The ends were cut back, 3 bases at V and 0 bases at J, with 12 bases in the middle. The CDR3 loop reads CSASTSPASYEQYF. CDR3 nucleotide sequence: TGCAGTGCTAGCACCTCCCCGGCCTCCTACGAGCAGTACTTC.

This clonotype was seen a few times. The chain uses TRBV3-1 and TRBJ1-5; TRBD1 is a possible D gene (5 bases). The CDR3 extends over 16 amino acids. Trimming pared 1 base from V and 0 bases from J, leaving 10 bases between. Germline loops: CDR1 LGHDT, CDR2 YNNKEL (reference sequence). Here the CDR3 reads CASSQGWDHSNQPQHF. The CDR3 DNA follows: TGTGCCAGCAGCCAAGGGTGGGACCATAGCAATCAGCCCCAGCATTTT.

This clonotype was detected many times. The chain is built from TRBV7-8 and TRBJ2-1; D could derive from TRBD1 or TRBD2 (5 bases each). The CDR3 consists of 18 residues. The ends were cut back, 3 bases at V and 6 bases at J, with 24 bases in the middle. The germline gives CDR1 SGHVS, CDR2 FQNEAQ. CDR3 region: CASSFGLGPGPTPNEQFF. CDR3 sequence (DNA): TGTGCCAGCAGCTTTGGGCTGGGACCTGGGCCTACCCCCAATGAGCAGTTCTTC.

The CDR3 region is CAWSAGTGGDYGYTF. The CDR3 bases are TGTGCCTGGAGTGCAGGGACAGGGGGAGACTATGGCTACACCTTC. The chain is built from TRBV30 and TRBJ1-2; 11 positions match TRBD1. The V gene's germline CDR1 is GTSNPN and CDR2 SVGIG (reference sequence). V shed 1 base, J shed 3 bases, and the junction held 4 bases outside the gene matches. The CDR3 is 15 amino acids.

This clonotype was picked up a small number of times. This chain connects TRBV19 to TRBJ2-2; 9 bases line up with TRBD1. Germline loops: CDR1 LNHDA, CDR2 SQIVND (reference sequence). After removal of 11 bases from V and 6 bases from J, the junction contained 16 bases not matched to a gene. CDR3 length equals 16 residues. CDR3 loop: CAGRGTGPGGAGELFF. The DNA of the CDR3 is TGTGCCGGCCGGGGGACAGGGCCAGGGGGAGCCGGGGAGCTGTTTTTT. Full variable domain (remainder filled in from reference TRBV19 and TRBJ2-2): DGGITQSPKYLFRKEGQNVTLSCEQNLNHDAMYWYRQDPGQGLRLIYYSQIVNDFQKGDIAEGYSVSREKKESFPLTVTSAQKNPTAFYLCAGRGTGPGGAGELFFGEGSRLTVL.

The rearrangement links TRBV5-1 to TRBJ2-1; 9 nucleotides line up with TRBD1. CDR1 SGHRS and CDR2 YFSETQ come from the germline V gene. CDR3 length: 21 amino acids. The ends lost 2 bases at V and 8 bases at J; junction bases unmatched: 26. As DNA, the CDR3 is TGCGCCAGCAGCTTCCCACCCCGACCGGGACAGGGATGGGCATGGGTCGATGAGCAGTTCTTC. It codes for CASSFPPRPGQGWAWVDEQFF. The entire variable domain, with the rest obtained from reference TRBV5-1 and TRBJ2-1, is as follows: KAGVTQTPRYLIKTRGQQVTLSCSPISGHRSVSWYQQTPGQGLQFLFEYFSETQRNKGNFPGRFSGRQFSNSRSEMNVSTLELGDSALYLCASSFPPRPGQGWAWVDEQFFGPGTRLTVL.

This clonotype was detected only a few times. An end of the junction differs from the germline gene, which may be a read error. The J gene is TRBJ2-1, the V gene TRBV12-3 or TRBV12-4; 11 nucleotides agree with TRBD2. The CDR3 loop spans 13 amino acids. The CDR3 DNA reads as TGTGCCAGCAGTCTAGCGGGAGGTGCTGAGCAGTTCTTC. As protein: CASSLAGGAEQFF.

This chain joins TRBV9 and TRBJ2-1; tentatively, D is TRBD2 (5 bases). V lost 3 bases and J lost 9, with 10 bases in between. The V gene's germline CDR1 is SGDLS and CDR2 YYNGEE. The CDR3 has 12 amino acids. The CDR3 loop is CASSALAPEQFF. The DNA for the CDR3 is TGTGCCAGCAGCGCCCTAGCTCCTGAGCAGTTCTTC.

The chain employs TRBV20-1 and TRBJ2-1, with D perhaps assigned TRBD1 or TRBD2 (7 bases each). The CDR3 is 16 amino acids. V dropped 0 bases and J dropped 6 bases, with 18 bases sitting between them. Germline CDR1 DFQATT, CDR2 SNEGSKA (reference sequence). Written as DNA, the CDR3 is TGCAGTGCTAGAGATTCAGGGGGGGTGGGTGTCAATGAGCAGTTCTTC. Protein: CSARDSGGVGVNEQFF.

The genes are TRBV5-6 and TRBJ2-1; D may be TRBD2 (5 bases). The V end lost 1 base, the J end lost 0 bases, and 11 bases lay between the germline ends. The CDR3 is 16 amino acids. Germline V gene sequence: CDR1 SGHDT, CDR2 YYEEEE. The CDR3 region is CASSLNRLHSYNEQFF. CDR3 in DNA: TGTGCCAGCAGCTTGAATCGACTACACTCCTACAATGAGCAGTTCTTC. Full variable domain (rest looked up from reference TRBV5-6 and TRBJ2-1): DAGVTQSPTHLIKTRGQQVTLRCSPKSGHDTVSWYQQALGQGPQFIFQYYEEEERQRGNFPDRFSGHQFPNYSSELNVNALLLGDSALYLCASSLNRLHSYNEQFFGPGTRLTVL.

The V and J genes are TRBV4-1 and TRBJ1-3, with TRBD1 identical over 8 bases. This CDR3 region has 18 residues. V shed 2 bases and J 5 bases; nucleotides not matched to a gene: 14. CDR1 is MGHRA, CDR2 YSYEKL, per germline. CDR3 nucleotides: TGCGCCAGCAGCCAACCCACCGACAGGGGAGGATATAGAAACACCATATATTTT. It is translated as CASSQPTDRGGYRNTIYF.

V and J are TRBV27 and TRBJ1-5, with D possibly matching TRBD1 (5 bases). The germline CDR1 and CDR2 sequences are MNHEY and SMNVEV (reference sequence). The CDR3 length is 15 residues. V gave up 6 bases and J gave up 3 bases, with 15 bases separating them. CDR3 in DNA: TGTGCCAGCAGGGGTGCAGGGATATCCAATCAGCCCCAGCATTTT. This gives the protein CASRGAGISNQPQHF.

In its sample, this clonotype was seen a few times. V usage is TRBV29-1 and J usage is TRBJ1-2; tentative D call: TRBD1 (5 bases). V lost 7 bases and J 4 bases, leaving 16 bases between the germline ends. The CDR3 has 13 amino acids. The germline CDR1 and CDR2 sequences are SQVTM and ANQGSEA. The DNA for the CDR3 is TGCAGCGCCGGCGGGGGAGAAGGCTATGGCTACACCTTC. Translating it yields CSAGGGEGYGYTF.

This clonotype was counted between two and nine times. The rearrangement joins TRBV12-3 or TRBV12-4 to TRBJ2-3; 7 bases align to TRBD1. The J segment lost 2 bases and the V segment lost 6 bases, leaving 8 bases of the junction unmatched. This CDR3 spans 15 amino acids. The CDR3 spells CASSPGTGATDTQYF. The CDR3, as DNA: TGTGCCAGCAGCCCCGGTACAGGGGCCACAGATACGCAGTATTTT.

There are a few counts of this clonotype. The chain carries TRBV10-1 and TRBJ2-5, with TRBD1 matching over 7 bases. This CDR3 comprises 13 residues. Germline CDR1 and CDR2: WNHNN and SYGVQD (reference sequence). V lost 2 bases, J lost 3 bases, and 0 bases stayed unmatched. The CDR3 nucleotides are TGCGCCAGCAGTGAGGGGACAGAAGAGACCCAGTACTTC. It yields the protein CASSEGTEETQYF.

This clonotype was detected a few times. V is TRBV10-2 and J is TRBJ2-1, with unresolved D. The CDR3 has 12 residues. CDR1 WSHSY and CDR2 SAAADI come from the germline V gene. Trimming removed 7 bases at V and 3 bases at J, with 7 bases between. CDR3 region: CASIRDYNEQFF. For the CDR3, the DNA is TGCGCCAGCATTCGCGACTACAATGAGCAGTTCTTC.

This chain connects TRBV7-9 to TRBJ2-5, with D possibly being TRBD1 (5 bases). CDR1 SEHNR and CDR2 FQNEAQ come from the germline V gene (reference sequence). The CDR3 totals 12 residues. The V gene lost 1 base and the J gene lost 13 bases, with 13 bases spanning the gap. The CDR3 reads CASSLDRFPRYF. CDR3 coding DNA: TGTGCCAGCAGCTTAGACAGGTTCCCCCGGTACTTC. The variable domain in full, with the rest retrieved from reference TRBV7-9 and TRBJ2-5, is DTGVSQNPRHKITKRGQNVTFRCDPISEHNRLYWYRQTLGQGPEFLTYFQNEAQLEKSRLLSDRFSAERPKGSFSTLEIQRTEQGDSAMYLCASSLDRFPRYFGPGTRLLVL.